This T cell receptor beta chain was retrieved from a study of T cells in narcolepsy. For the study at large: Donors had narcolepsy type 1 or type 2, or were healthy controls.

Libraries were prepared by immunoSEQ multiplex PCR; TCRdb keeps only in-frame clonotypes and omits some of them. The data contain about 33,000 clones, approximately 84% of them singletons. General observations from the study: Some memory CD4+ repertoires had no autoreactive clone sequences.

Comments on this clone: Its antigen remains unidentified.

The V end lost 7 bases, the J end lost 5 bases, and 31 bases lay between the germline ends. The CDR3 is 19 amino acids. Germline V gives CDR1 SGHTS, CDR2 YDEGEE. V is TRBV5-8 and J is TRBJ2-1, with a possible D match to TRBD1 (6 bases). Material for sequencing was CD45RA- memory CD4+ T cells from PBMCs. The TCR sequence derives from a human donor with narcolepsy. The CDR3 nucleotides are TGTGCCAGCCCCATAGCTAAGGGGGAAGTCACCCGAACTAACAATGAGCAGTTCTTC. Translation: CASPIAKGEVTRTNNEQFF.